This TCR beta chain was identified in a study of response to subunit inactivated influenza vaccine. On this clonotype: Antigen unknown.

Study-level findings and limits: The authors proposed limited new T cell recruitment per seasonal influenza vaccination.

Via MiXCR, TCRdb re-called the RT-PCR reads, giving one row per CDR3 protein. The sample lists around 530,000 distinct CDR3 sequences, approximately 10% occurring once. The CDR3 covers 11 residues. In germline, CDR1 is SQVTM, CDR2 ANQGSEA. Trimming removed 7 bases at V and 7 bases at J, with 11 bases between. The J gene is TRBJ2-1, the V gene TRBV29-1; D is perhaps TRBD1 (6 bases). The TCR comes from a man in his forties or fifties who received an inactivated influenza vaccine. Sequenced material: PBMCs from blood, taken on the day of vaccination. In DNA form, the CDR3 reads TGCAGCGGGACAGCCTTGAATGAGCAGTTCTTC. Encoded protein: CSGTALNEQFF.